The 28 T cell receptor beta chains in this list originate from one sample, sequenced in a study of a mutant IDH1 vaccine in newly diagnosed glioma. The antigens of these receptors remain unknown. The method was immunoSEQ multiplex PCR; TCRdb's version includes in-frame clones alone and lacks a portion of them. Altogether 10,000 to 15,000 clones are present, around 81% being singletons, with the ten largest covering less than 5%. Documented time point: week 47, end of study. Topical imiquimod accompanied each vaccine dose, which consisted of 300 ug of mutant IDH1 20-mer peptide. Sequencing was performed on PBMCs, taken from a glioma patient whose treatment included an IDH1 peptide vaccine. All receptors come from a woman aged 40-49 years with glioma.

V and J are TRBV5-8 and TRBJ2-7; no clear D gene. The germline gives CDR1 SGHTS, CDR2 YDEGEE. CDR3 length equals 15 residues. Trimming cost V 0 bases and J 2 bases, with 12 bases left between them. The CDR3 nucleotides read TGTGCCAGCAGCTTGGGGTGGGCGGAACCCTACGAGCAGTACTTC. Residues: CASSLGWAEPYEQYF.

This chain connects TRBV27 to TRBJ2-3; tentative D call: TRBD1 (6 bases). This CDR3 spans 16 amino acids. CDR1 MNHEY and CDR2 SMNVEV come from the germline V gene (reference sequence). V was cut by 7 bases and J by 1 base, with 18 bases left in between. The CDR3 sequence is CASIPPQGSRTDTQYF. The CDR3 coding sequence is TGTGCCAGCATCCCTCCTCAGGGGTCTCGCACAGATACGCAGTATTTT.

This sequence joins TRBV6-1 and TRBJ1-5; D might be TRBD1 (5 bases). Trimming pared 9 bases from V and 7 bases from J, leaving 13 bases between. The germline V gene has CDR1 MNHNS and CDR2 SASEGT. CDR3 length: 12 residues. This chain's CDR3 is CARPQGEQPQHF. CDR3 DNA sequence: TGTGCCAGACCCCAGGGTGAGCAGCCCCAGCATTTT.

This clone was counted only a few times. This chain joins TRBV6-6 and TRBJ2-7; D is possibly TRBD2 (5 bases). CDR3 length equals 14 residues. Germline V gene sequence: CDR1 MNHNY, CDR2 SVGAGI (reference sequence). Between the trimmed V and J ends, which lost 5 bases and 5 bases, there was a span of 16 bases. The CDR3 nucleotides read TGTGCCAGCAGTCCTCATCGGAGGACTGACGAGCAGTACTTC. Residues: CASSPHRRTDEQYF.

This chain uses TRBV28 with TRBJ1-1; 8 bases are a match to TRBD1. Trimming removed 6 bases from V and 3 bases from J; junction bases left unmatched: 9. This CDR3 is built from 15 residues. Germline V gene data show CDR1 as MDHEN and CDR2 as SYDVKM. Here the CDR3 reads CASRPGTGYHTEAFF. The CDR3 coding sequence is TGTGCCAGCAGGCCCGGGACAGGCTACCACACTGAAGCTTTCTTT.

The rearrangement links TRBV2 to TRBJ2-5; tentative D call: TRBD2 (6 bases). This CDR3 spans 13 amino acids. The V and J ends lost 6 bases and 5 bases respectively, with 13 bases between them. The germline gives CDR1 SNHLY, CDR2 FYNNEI. In DNA, the CDR3 is TGTGCCAGCAGCTGGGTTGGGGGGGAGACCCAGTACTTC. It codes for CASSWVGGETQYF.

This clone came up a few times. This chain links TRBV4-2 with TRBJ2-1, with TRBD2 identical over 8 bases. The CDR3 length is 17 residues. V lost 0 bases to trimming and J lost 5 bases; unmatched junction nucleotides: 9. In germline, CDR1 is LGHNA, CDR2 YNFKEQ. Written as DNA, the CDR3 is TGTGCCAGCAGCCAAGAAGGAAGCGGGAGCCCTCACAATGAGCAGTTCTTC. Translated, it gives CASSQEGSGSPHNEQFF.

The chain carries TRBV6-1 and TRBJ1-2, with D uncertain. CDR3 length equals 15 residues. Germline V lookup: CDR1 MNHNS, CDR2 SASEGT. V was trimmed by 2 bases and J by 2 bases, leaving 12 bases between them. For the CDR3, the DNA is TGTGCCAGCAGTGAATCTCCGGTCCCCAACTATGGCTACACCTTC. Translated: CASSESPVPNYGYTF.

This chain links TRBV7-9 with TRBJ2-3; no reliable D call. Germline V lookup: CDR1 SEHNR, CDR2 FQNEAQ (reference sequence). CDR3 size: 15 residues. Trimming shortened V by 2 bases and J by 1 base, and 10 bases separated the two germline ends. CDR3 nucleotide sequence: TGTGCCAGCAGCTTATTGCAACCTGGCACAGATACGCAGTATTTT. Its protein product is CASSLLQPGTDTQYF.

V is TRBV29-1 and J is TRBJ2-2; no firm D call. The CDR3 totals 15 residues. Germline V gene lookup returns CDR1 SQVTM and CDR2 ANQGSEA. Trimming cost V 2 bases and J 1 base, with 11 bases left between them. CDR3 coding DNA: TGCAGCGTTGAAAGTCCCGCAGGGAACACCGGGGAGCTGTTTTTT. As protein: CSVESPAGNTGELFF.

The chain couples TRBV29-1 to TRBJ2-1, with TRBD1 identical over 9 bases. Per the germline V gene, CDR1 is SQVTM and CDR2 is ANQGSEA. After removal of 4 bases from V and 9 bases from J, the junction contained 10 bases not matched to a gene. This CDR3 comprises 14 residues. The CDR3 DNA is TGCAGCGTTGGTGGGACAGGGACGTGGGGTGAGCAGTTCTTC. It is translated as CSVGGTGTWGEQFF.

The chain combines TRBV9 with TRBJ1-1, with D hard to call. Germline V gives CDR1 SGDLS, CDR2 YYNGEE. The ends were cut back, 0 bases at V and 0 bases at J, with 21 bases in the middle. The CDR3 is made up of 19 amino acids. The CDR3 DNA sequence: TGTGCCAGCAGCGTAGCTCTCACGGGAGACAAGAACATGAACACTGAAGCTTTCTTT. Amino acids: CASSVALTGDKNMNTEAFF.

The V gene is TRBV10-3, the J gene TRBJ2-7, with TRBD1 matching over 10 bases. Trimming took 0 bases from V and 5 from J; bases not matched to a gene: 10. Per the germline V gene, CDR1 is ENHRY and CDR2 is SYGVKD. This CDR3 comprises 17 residues. The CDR3: CAISESAGGQGQNEQYF. As DNA, the CDR3 is TGTGCCATCAGTGAGTCGGCGGGGGGACAGGGGCAGAACGAGCAGTACTTC.

This chain links TRBV11-1 with TRBJ2-2; D unclear. Trimming took 3 bases from V and 0 from J, leaving 8 bases between them. There are 15 residues in the CDR3. Germline V gene data show CDR1 as SGHAT and CDR2 as FQDESV (reference sequence). The CDR3 DNA reads TGTGCCAGCAGCTTTTTCTCCGCGAACACCGGGGAGCTGTTTTTT. It translates to CASSFFSANTGELFF.

The V call is TRBV6-1, the J call TRBJ2-6; no clear D gene. The CDR3 has 15 residues. CDR1 and CDR2 (germline): MNHNS, SASEGT. Trimming took off 6 bases at V and 2 bases at J, with 11 bases between the two ends. CDR3: CASRLQRAGANVLTF. The CDR3 coding sequence is TGTGCCAGCAGATTACAAAGGGCTGGGGCCAACGTCCTGACTTTC.

V usage is TRBV5-1 and J usage is TRBJ1-5; TRBD1 is a possible D gene (5 bases). Germline CDR1 SGHRS, CDR2 YFSETQ. The CDR3 length is 15 residues. The V end was cut by 0 bases, the J end by 3 bases, with 10 bases between. CDR3 bases: TGCGCCAGCAGCTTGGTGGGGGGGTACAATCAGCCCCAGCATTTT. Amino acids: CASSLVGGYNQPQHF.

This rearrangement joins TRBV29-1 to TRBJ2-5; D is ambiguous. The CDR3 consists of 10 residues. With 3 bases removed from V and 3 bases from J, the gap between germline ends came to 2 bases. Germline assignment: CDR1 SQVTM and CDR2 ANQGSEA. The CDR3 is CSVEEETQYF. CDR3 bases: TGCAGCGTTGAGGAAGAGACCCAGTACTTC.

The table lists this clone with a few counts. This chain connects TRBV12-2 to TRBJ2-1; the DNA was not compared with TRBD2, the D call given in the table. TRBV12-2 is a recognized pseudogene. This CDR3 has 16 residues. CDR3 sequence: CASRLVPSSSYNEQFF. The DNA for the CDR3 is TGTGCAAGTCGCTTAGTTCCAAGTAGCTCCTACAATGAGCAGTTCTTC.

This clone has just one count. V is TRBV4-3 and J is TRBJ1-1, with D perhaps matching TRBD1 (5 bases). The CDR3 runs 13 residues. Germline values: CDR1 LGHNA, CDR2 YSLEER. Trimming removed 3 bases at V and 3 bases at J, with 8 bases between. The CDR3 loop reads CASSQGVYTEAFF. In nucleotides, the CDR3 is TGCGCCAGCAGCCAGGGGGTTTACACTGAAGCTTTCTTT.

The V call is TRBV19, the J call TRBJ2-5, with D maybe TRBD1 (6 bases). CDR1 and CDR2 from the germline V gene are LNHDA and SQIVND (reference sequence). The CDR3 loop spans 15 amino acids. Trimming removed 3 bases from V and 5 bases from J, with 16 bases in between. This chain's CDR3 is CASSMETGFGETQYF. In DNA form, the CDR3 reads TGTGCCAGTAGTATGGAAACAGGGTTTGGGGAGACCCAGTACTTC.

This clone was recorded only once. The chain recombines TRBV6-5 with TRBJ1-2; TRBD1 agrees at 11 bases. From germline, CDR1 is MNHEY and CDR2 SVGAGI. V shed 5 bases, J shed 4 bases, and the junction held 3 bases outside the gene matches. This CDR3 is 14 amino acids long. CDR3 amino acids: CASSGTGGSYGYTF. The CDR3 DNA reads as TGTGCCAGCAGTGGGACAGGGGGAAGCTATGGCTACACCTTC.

V usage is TRBV7-2 and J usage is TRBJ1-3; D might be TRBD1 (5 bases). V lost 5 bases to trimming and J lost 0 bases, with 8 bases between them. The V gene's germline CDR1 is SGHTA and CDR2 FQGNSA. The CDR3 has 14 residues. The CDR3 sequence: CASSEGTSGNTIYF. CDR3 coding DNA: TGTGCCAGCAGCGAAGGGACCTCTGGAAACACCATATATTTT.

The V and J genes are TRBV20-1 and TRBJ2-5; D remains unclear. This CDR3 is built from 11 residues. The ends were cut back, 3 bases at V and 3 bases at J, with 5 bases in the middle. Germline CDR1 is DFQATT and CDR2 is SNEGSKA (reference sequence). CDR3 residues: CSASPKETQYF. The CDR3 nucleotides read TGCAGTGCTAGCCCTAAAGAGACCCAGTACTTC.

The chain carries TRBV5-5 and TRBJ1-4; no clear D. V shed 0 bases and J shed 6 bases, with 6 bases lying between them. CDR3 size: 13 residues. Germline assignment: CDR1 SGHKS and CDR2 YYEKEE (reference sequence). This chain's CDR3 is CASSLAPDEKLFF. In DNA, the CDR3 is TGTGCCAGCAGCTTGGCACCGGATGAAAAACTGTTTTTT.

The V and J genes are TRBV6-6 and TRBJ1-1; 11 bases align to TRBD1. CDR1 is MNHNY and CDR2 is SVGAGI in the germline V gene (reference sequence). This CDR3 region has 16 residues. The junction had 7 bases not matched to a gene; V was cut back by 2 bases and J by 5 bases. CDR3 DNA: TGTGCCAGCAGTTACGTCCCCGGGACAGGGGGTACTGAAGCTTTCTTT. Amino acid sequence: CASSYVPGTGGTEAFF.

In nucleotides, the CDR3 is TGTGCCAGCAGCCCCGAGCGAATTACCGGGACGGTGAACACCGGGGAGCTGTTTTTT. It is translated as CASSPERITGTVNTGELFF. The chain is built from TRBV7-8 and TRBJ2-2; the D gene could be TRBD1 or TRBD2 (5 bases each). Per germline, CDR1 SGHVS and CDR2 FQNEAQ. With 5 bases removed from V and 1 base from J, the gap between germline ends came to 23 bases. CDR3 length equals 19 residues.

The V and J genes are TRBV29-1 and TRBJ2-3, with D perhaps matching TRBD1 or TRBD2 (5 bases each). Germline CDR1 and CDR2: SQVTM and ANQGSEA. CDR3 size: 13 residues. V was trimmed by 5 bases and J by 5 bases, leaving 14 bases between them. The DNA for the CDR3 is TGCAGCGTTAAACTAGACAGCGTAGATACGCAGTATTTT. Translated: CSVKLDSVDTQYF.

V and J are TRBV9 and TRBJ2-5; no definite D call. The germline V gene encodes CDR1 SGDLS and CDR2 YYNGEE. The germline V and J ends were trimmed by 0 bases and 2 bases, with 11 bases remaining between them. The length of the CDR3 is 15 residues. The CDR3 region has the DNA TGTGCCAGCAGCGTAGCAGCTTCCAGACAAGAGACCCAGTACTTC. Amino acids: CASSVAASRQETQYF.